The 29 T cell receptor beta chains below were found in one sample sequenced in a study of cytomegalovirus exposure and HLA in healthy donors. The PCR contained 60 Vbeta and 13 Jbeta primers. The table came from immunoSEQ multiplex PCR; TCRdb's copy has only in-frame clones and leaves some out. The table lists approximately 59,000 clones, approximately 74% of them singletons. What was sequenced was PBMCs. These receptors all come from a man aged 35 to 55 in good health and CMV-seropositive.

This clone was seen more than once but under ten times. The chain employs TRBV12-5 and TRBJ2-3, with TRBD2 matching over 15 bases. The CDR3 totals 18 residues. Germline V CDR1 and CDR2: LGHNT, FRNRAP. V shed 6 bases, J shed 0 bases, and the junction held 7 bases outside the gene matches. Written as DNA, the CDR3 is TGTGCTAGTGGAACCGGGACTAGCGGGGGGACTAGCACAGATACGCAGTATTTT. Translated: CASGTGTSGGTSTDTQYF.

The genes are TRBV4-3 and TRBJ2-2; 8 bases are a match to TRBD1. The CDR3 contains 17 residues. With V trimmed by 3 bases and J by 6 bases, 12 bases remained unmatched. From germline, CDR1 is LGHNA and CDR2 YSLEER. The CDR3 reads CASSHPIGAGGAGELFF. CDR3 nucleotide sequence: TGCGCCAGCAGCCACCCTATTGGGGCAGGGGGCGCCGGGGAGCTGTTTTTT.

This chain connects TRBV13 to TRBJ1-3; 8 positions match TRBD1. The CDR3 loop spans 16 amino acids. CDR1 is PRHDT and CDR2 is FYEKMQ in the germline V gene (reference sequence). V lost 5 bases and J lost 0; bases outside the gene matches: 6. The DNA for the CDR3 is TGTGCCAGCAGCCTATCAGGGGGCTTCTCTGGAAACACCATATATTTT. It is translated as CASSLSGGFSGNTIYF. The whole variable domain, filled in from reference TRBV13 and TRBJ1-3, reads AAGVIQSPRHLIKEKRETATLKCYPIPRHDTVYWYQQGPGQDPQFLISFYEKMQSDKGSIPDRFSAQQFSDYHSELNMSSLELGDSALYFCASSLSGGFSGNTIYFGEGSWLTVV.

The rearrangement links TRBV4-2 to TRBJ2-2; the match to TRBD2 covers 9 bases. The length of the CDR3 is 17 residues. CDR1 is LGHNA and CDR2 is YNFKEQ in the germline V gene. With V trimmed by 0 bases and J by 5 bases, 7 bases remained unmatched. As DNA, the CDR3 is TGTGCCAGCAGCCAAGAGGTACTAGCGGGCCTTACCGGGGAGCTGTTTTTT. Translation gives CASSQEVLAGLTGELFF.

The CDR3 spells CASRGQASNQPQHF. In nucleotides, the CDR3 is TGTGCCAGCAGGGGACAGGCAAGCAATCAGCCCCAGCATTTT. V usage is TRBV6-5 and J usage is TRBJ1-5; 8 nucleotides agree with TRBD1. CDR1 is MNHEY and CDR2 is SVGAGI in the germline V gene. The length of the CDR3 is 14 residues. Trimming took 6 bases from V and 1 from J; bases not matched to a gene: 2.

This chain connects TRBV4-1 to TRBJ1-6, with 7 nucleotides matching TRBD1. The CDR3 totals 18 residues. In germline, CDR1 is MGHRA, CDR2 YSYEKL. V trimming: 4 bases; J trimming: 7 bases; junction bases outside the gene matches: 16. DNA for the CDR3: TGCGCCAGCAGCCCAGGCGGGGTTAAGGGACAGAGAAATTCACCCCTCCACTTT. Amino acid sequence: CASSPGGVKGQRNSPLHF.

J is TRBJ2-3 and V is TRBV5-6; D unresolved. CDR1 and CDR2 (germline): SGHDT, YYEEEE. V lost 3 bases, J lost 1 base, and 9 bases lay in between. This CDR3 is 14 amino acids long. The CDR3 is CASSWLEGTDTQYF. The CDR3 coding sequence is TGTGCCAGCAGCTGGTTAGAGGGCACAGATACGCAGTATTTT.

V gene TRBV6-5 combines with J gene TRBJ2-7; TRBD1 might be the D (6 bases). Per the germline V gene, CDR1 is MNHEY and CDR2 is SVGAGI. The CDR3 length is 14 residues. V lost 2 bases and J 2 bases, leaving 10 bases between the germline ends. Here the CDR3 DNA reads TGTGCCAGCAGTTACGCACAGGGCCCCTACGAGCAGTACTTC. It translates to CASSYAQGPYEQYF.

This clone was observed a single time. This chain connects TRBV29-1 to TRBJ1-2; the match to TRBD1 covers 9 bases. The CDR3 consists of 14 residues. Per the germline V gene, CDR1 is SQVTM and CDR2 is ANQGSEA. J was trimmed by 1 base and V by 7 bases; bases with no gene match: 7. The CDR3 sequence: CSATPTGGNYGYTF. For the CDR3, the DNA is TGCAGCGCCACCCCGACAGGGGGTAACTATGGCTACACCTTC.

The chain combines TRBV19 with TRBJ1-1; TRBD1 agrees at 7 bases. Germline V gives CDR1 LNHDA, CDR2 SQIVND (reference sequence). V trimming: 4 bases; J trimming: 5 bases; junction bases outside the gene matches: 7. The length of the CDR3 is 14 residues. As DNA, the CDR3 is TGTGCCAGTAGTACCACAGGGGTCGGGACTGAAGCTTTCTTT. It yields the protein CASSTTGVGTEAFF.

V gene TRBV28 combines with J gene TRBJ1-2; TRBD1 matches 7 bases. The V gene end was trimmed by 3 bases and the J gene end by 8 bases; junction bases not matched to a gene: 6. Germline CDR1 reads MDHEN; CDR2 reads SYDVKM. The CDR3 contains 13 residues. The CDR3 DNA follows: TGTGCCAGCAGTTTTCGACAGGGCCTCGGCTACACCTTC. Protein sequence: CASSFRQGLGYTF.

This clone showed up just once. This rearrangement joins TRBV4-1 to TRBJ1-3; D gene uncertain. There are 15 residues in the CDR3. Trimming pared 0 bases from V and 2 bases from J, leaving 8 bases between. Germline assignment: CDR1 MGHRA and CDR2 YSYEKL. This CDR3 reads CASSQDESAGNTIYF. The CDR3 nucleotides read TGCGCCAGCAGCCAAGATGAGAGTGCTGGAAACACCATATATTTT.

The V and J genes are TRBV7-6 and TRBJ2-2; D perhaps matches TRBD2 (6 bases). Between the trimmed V and J ends, which lost 2 bases and 4 bases, there was a span of 8 bases. The CDR3 length is 14 residues. Germline lookup yields CDR1 SGHVS and CDR2 FNYEAQ. Written as DNA, the CDR3 is TGTGCCAGCAGCTTATACGGGGGCACCGGGGAGCTGTTTTTT. It translates to CASSLYGGTGELFF.

The chain uses TRBV6-4 and TRBJ2-3; D possibly corresponds to TRBD2 (6 bases). V was pared by 1 base and J by 1 base, with 9 bases between. Germline CDR1 reads MRHNA; CDR2 reads SNTAGT. This CDR3 comprises 15 residues. Here the CDR3 DNA reads TGTGCCAGCAGTGACTATCGCGGGGGCACAGATACGCAGTATTTT. The encoded protein is CASSDYRGGTDTQYF.

This clone was picked up a small number of times. The chain recombines TRBV6-1 with TRBJ2-7; maybe TRBD2 (7 bases). Trimming shortened V by 10 bases and J by 5 bases, and 18 bases separated the two germline ends. The CDR3 length is 13 residues. In germline, CDR1 is MNHNS, CDR2 SASEGT. The CDR3 bases are TGTGCCACCCGGGGGGACATATCAGACGAGCAGTACTTC. Translated, it gives CATRGDISDEQYF.

This clone was seen a handful of times. The chain joins TRBV30 to TRBJ2-3; weak D call: TRBD2 (6 bases). Looked up from germline, CDR1 is GTSNPN and CDR2 is SVGIG (reference sequence). The germline V and J ends were trimmed by 0 bases and 2 bases, with 12 bases remaining between them. The CDR3 length is 15 residues. The chain's CDR3 is CAWSVLGSFTDTQYF. The CDR3 bases are TGTGCCTGGAGTGTACTCGGGAGTTTCACAGATACGCAGTATTTT. The entire variable domain, with the rest obtained from reference TRBV30 and TRBJ2-3, is as follows: SQTIHQWPATLVQPVGSPLSLECTVEGTSNPNLYWYRQAAGRGLQLLFYSVGIGQISSEVPQNLSASRPQDRQFILSSKKLLLSDSGFYLCAWSVLGSFTDTQYFGPGTRLTVL.

V gene TRBV29-1 combines with J gene TRBJ2-7, with no clear D. The CDR3 length is 11 residues. Germline V gene data show CDR1 as SQVTM and CDR2 as ANQGSEA. Trimming left V 4 bases short and J 4 bases short, with 8 bases between. CDR3 region: CSVVVPYEQYF. CDR3 bases: TGCAGCGTTGTAGTACCGTACGAGCAGTACTTC.

A note on this clone: At one end the junction does not follow the germline gene, possibly because of a read error. The CDR3, as DNA: TGTGCTAGCAGCTTAGGGCAGGGCCCCACCGATGAGCAGTTCTTC. Its translation is CASSLGQGPTDEQFF. The rearrangement uses TRBV7-7 and TRBJ2-1; perhaps TRBD1 as D (5 bases). CDR1 is SSHAT, CDR2 FNYEAQ, per germline (reference sequence). This CDR3 spans 15 amino acids.

The chain links TRBV29-1 to TRBJ2-3, with 9 bases fitting TRBD2. The CDR3 length is 14 residues. V lost 7 bases, J lost 5 bases, and 10 bases stayed unmatched. From germline, CDR1 is SQVTM and CDR2 ANQGSEA. DNA of the CDR3: TGCAGCGGGGGACTAGCCCCTATGGTAGATACGCAGTATTTT. Its protein product is CSGGLAPMVDTQYF.

The chain is built from TRBV5-1 and TRBJ2-1; TRBD2 matches at 14 bases. Germline CDR1 is SGHRS and CDR2 is YFSETQ. This CDR3 comprises 18 residues. Trimming at V came to 1 base and at J to 4 bases, leaving 7 bases not matched to a gene. The CDR3 loop is CASSLMGLAGVDYNEQFF. CDR3 coding DNA: TGCGCCAGCAGCTTGATGGGACTAGCGGGGGTGGATTACAATGAGCAGTTCTTC.

The chain joins TRBV7-9 to TRBJ1-5; the D gene is possibly TRBD1 (6 bases). The CDR3 runs to 17 residues. Between the trimmed V and J ends, which lost 6 bases and 0 bases, there was a span of 18 bases. Per the germline V gene, CDR1 is SEHNR and CDR2 is FQNEAQ (reference sequence). CDR3 residues: CASSRTESSDSNQPQHF. In DNA, the CDR3 is TGTGCCAGCAGTCGGACAGAAAGTAGTGATAGCAATCAGCCCCAGCATTTT.

J is TRBJ1-5 and V is TRBV5-1; D uncertain. Between the trimmed V and J ends, which lost 2 bases and 5 bases, there was a span of 11 bases. Germline CDR1 SGHRS, CDR2 YFSETQ. The CDR3 contains 14 residues. CDR3 in amino acids: CASSFTGIDQPQHF. CDR3 sequence (DNA): TGCGCCAGCAGCTTTACGGGGATCGATCAGCCCCAGCATTTT.

The chain is built from TRBV6-5 and TRBJ2-5, with 7 bases that match TRBD1. Trimming removed 8 bases from V and 5 bases from J; junction bases left unmatched: 8. Per germline, CDR1 MNHEY and CDR2 SVGAGI. The CDR3 contains 13 residues. In nucleotides, the CDR3 is TGTGCCAGCGAAGGGGGCTGGGGGGAGACCCAGTACTTC. Amino acid sequence: CASEGGWGETQYF.

This clone was detected only a few times. The V and J genes are TRBV10-3 and TRBJ2-7; 10 bases map to TRBD2. Germline assignment: CDR1 ENHRY and CDR2 SYGVKD. The CDR3 loop spans 16 amino acids. V gave up 0 bases and J gave up 4 bases; unmatched junction bases: 6. The CDR3 DNA sequence: TGTGCCATCAGTGAGTCTCGGACTAGCGGACGATACGAGCAGTACTTC. It encodes CAISESRTSGRYEQYF.

J is TRBJ2-5 and V is TRBV9, with 12 bases lining up with TRBD2. The germline V gene has CDR1 SGDLS and CDR2 YYNGEE. Trimming cost V 3 bases and J 5 bases; bases outside gene matches: 5. The CDR3 extends over 15 amino acids. This CDR3 reads CASSGDLAGGETQYF. The CDR3 coding sequence is TGTGCCAGCAGCGGAGATCTAGCGGGGGGGGAGACCCAGTACTTC.

This clone was counted once. The rearrangement joins TRBV11-2 to TRBJ2-5, with 7 bases identical to TRBD1. J gave up 7 bases and V 1 base, and 9 bases lay outside the gene matches. The CDR3 is 15 amino acids. CDR1 and CDR2 (germline): SGHAT, FQNNGV. CDR3 nucleotides: TGTGCCAGCAGCTTAGCCACAGGGGCGAAAGGGACCCAGTACTTC. It codes for CASSLATGAKGTQYF.

In this sample, this clone turned up a few times. The chain is built from TRBV7-8 and TRBJ2-1, with TRBD2 identical over 9 bases. The germline V gene encodes CDR1 SGHVS and CDR2 FQNEAQ. V shed 1 base, J shed 12 bases, and the junction held 10 bases outside the gene matches. This CDR3 contains 15 residues. The CDR3 region has the DNA TGTGCCAGCAGCTTAGGGCTAGCGGGGCCGCGTCCGCAGTTCTTC. It is translated as CASSLGLAGPRPQFF.

The rearrangement links TRBV7-8 to TRBJ2-5, with 7 bases fitting TRBD1. Germline V lookup: CDR1 SGHVS, CDR2 FQNEAQ. Unmatched junction bases numbered 7, after V lost 5 bases and J lost 1 base. CDR3 length: 15 amino acids. As DNA, the CDR3 is TGTGCCAGCAGCACCCCGACAGGGATCCAAGAGACCCAGTACTTC. Translation: CASSTPTGIQETQYF.

This rearrangement joins TRBV11-2 to TRBJ1-2; 7 bases fit TRBD1. The CDR3 is 12 residues long. Germline assignment: CDR1 SGHAT and CDR2 FQNNGV. The V gene end was trimmed by 4 bases and the J gene end by 8 bases; junction bases not matched to a gene: 4. DNA for the CDR3: TGTGCCAGCAGCTCACAGGGGACCGGCTACACCTTC. It is translated as CASSSQGTGYTF. The full variable domain, with the rest looked up from reference TRBV11-2 and TRBJ1-2, is EAGVAQSPRYKIIEKRQSVAFWCNPISGHATLYWYQQILGQGPKLLIQFQNNGVVDDSQLPKDRFSAERLKGVDSTLKIQPAKLEDSAVYLCASSSQGTGYTFGSGTRLTVV.